Listed here is a single T cell receptor beta chain. Antigen specificity is unknown. These data come from a study of cytomegalovirus exposure and HLA in healthy donors. Overall study context: Unique TCRs from HLA-typed donors, around 93 million of them, were held in an early data release. Findings and limits, study-wide: Association with HLA alleles at 0.05 false discovery rate was found for 15,000 or so TCR beta sequences in a later analysis. It emerged from a later analysis that several of the most significant clusters appeared to be linked to common viral pathogens.

Germline assignment: CDR1 SGDLS and CDR2 YYNGEE. V lost 4 bases, J lost 7 bases, and 14 bases lay in between. CDR3 length equals 14 residues. Primers included in the PCR were 60 Vbeta and 13 Jbeta primers. Assay: immunoSEQ multiplex PCR; the TCRdb copy retains only in-frame clones and omits some. The table shows approximately 150,000 clones, with approximately 81% occurring only once. The TCR originated in a woman in her thirties or forties in good health and CMV-seropositive. V gene TRBV9 combines with J gene TRBJ1-4; a possible D gene is TRBD1 (5 bases). The sample was PBMCs. CDR3 region: CASSYRQGGEKLFF. For the CDR3, the DNA is TGTGCCAGCAGCTATAGGCAGGGTGGTGAAAAACTGTTTTTT.